This is a list of T cell receptor beta chains from one sample in a study of T-cell memory formation after mild COVID-19. TCRdb passed the 5' RACE reads through MiXCR, listing each CDR3 protein once. The sample lists some 260,000 distinct CDR3 sequences; roughly 15% were seen once. Sequencing input: PBMCs or a T cell subset sorted from them (not recorded which). These TCRs come from a man aged 18 to 35 who had mild COVID-19 (a few samples of this study predate the infection). Cell type and time point are not known. The CDR3 runs from the conserved cysteine through the conserved F or W. The order of the fields is J gene, clone size, D gene, V gene, CDR3 protein, CDR3 DNA. The D gene is left open where the match is weak. Size is omitted from some rows. Given values are once, few, many or a class for expanded clones.

J gene: TRBJ1-5; clone size: .; D gene: .; V gene: TRBV7-8; CDR3 protein: CASSPRQAISNQPQHF; CDR3 DNA: TGTGCCAGCAGCCCCCGACAGGCGATTAGCAATCAGCCCCAGCATTTT
J gene: TRBJ2-2; clone size: .; D gene: TRBD2; V gene: TRBV6-1; CDR3 protein: CASSPQAGGSNTGELFF; CDR3 DNA: TGTGCCAGCAGCCCTCAGGCGGGGGGGTCGAACACCGGGGAGCTGTTTTTT
J gene: TRBJ2-3; clone size: .; D gene: .; V gene: TRBV9; CDR3 protein: CASSVHGTDTQYF; CDR3 DNA: TGTGCCAGCAGCGTACACGGCACAGATACGCAGTATTTT
J gene: TRBJ2-1; clone size: few; D gene: TRBD2; V gene: TRBV6-1; CDR3 protein: CASSERGTSVHNEQFF; CDR3 DNA: TGTGCCAGCAGTGAACGGGGGACTAGCGTCCACAATGAGCAGTTCTTC
J gene: TRBJ2-5; clone size: few; D gene: .; V gene: TRBV5-1; CDR3 protein: CASKVDQETQYF; CDR3 DNA: TGCGCCAGCAAAGTGGACCAAGAGACCCAGTACTTC
J gene: TRBJ2-1; clone size: .; D gene: .; V gene: TRBV6-5; CDR3 protein: CASSPSYAPYNEQFF; CDR3 DNA: TGTGCCAGCAGCCCGTCCTACGCCCCGTACAATGAGCAGTTCTTC
J gene: TRBJ2-2; clone size: .; D gene: TRBD2; V gene: TRBV7-8; CDR3 protein: CASSAPSGGRDTGELFF; CDR3 DNA: TGTGCCAGCAGCGCTCCTAGCGGGGGGCGGGACACCGGGGAGCTGTTTTTT
J gene: TRBJ2-1; clone size: few; D gene: .; V gene: TRBV24-1; CDR3 protein: CATSEGITTHEQFF; CDR3 DNA: TGTGCCACCAGTGAGGGTATAACAACTCATGAGCAGTTCTTC
J gene: TRBJ1-4; clone size: .; D gene: .; V gene: TRBV7-9; CDR3 protein: CASSPIQVGEKLFF; CDR3 DNA: TGTGCCAGCAGCCCCATCCAGGTCGGTGAAAAACTGTTTTTT
J gene: TRBJ1-6; clone size: .; D gene: .; V gene: TRBV11-2; CDR3 protein: CASSLIVDSPLHF; CDR3 DNA: TGTGCCAGCAGCTTAATTGTGGATTCACCCCTCCACTTT
J gene: TRBJ2-3; clone size: few; D gene: TRBD2; V gene: TRBV5-1; CDR3 protein: CASSFGTSYSTDTQYF; CDR3 DNA: TGCGCCAGCAGCTTCGGGACTAGCTATAGCACAGATACGCAGTATTTT
J gene: TRBJ2-1; clone size: .; D gene: .; V gene: TRBV4-3; CDR3 protein: CASSRAPSNNEQFF; CDR3 DNA: TGCGCCAGCAGCCGAGCCCCCTCGAACAATGAGCAGTTCTTC
J gene: TRBJ2-5; clone size: few; D gene: .; V gene: TRBV7-2; CDR3 protein: CASSRSIEETQYF; CDR3 DNA: TGTGCCAGCTCGCGGTCAATAGAAGAGACCCAGTACTTC
J gene: TRBJ2-5; clone size: many; D gene: TRBD1; V gene: TRBV7-2; CDR3 protein: CASRGQGAGETQYF; CDR3 DNA: TGTGCCAGTAGGGGGCAGGGCGCCGGGGAGACCCAGTACTTC
J gene: TRBJ2-3; clone size: .; D gene: TRBD1; V gene: TRBV7-2; CDR3 protein: CASNAGTGGSTDTQYF; CDR3 DNA: TGTGCCAGCAACGCAGGGACAGGGGGCAGCACAGATACGCAGTATTTT
J gene: TRBJ1-6; clone size: few; D gene: .; V gene: TRBV20-1; CDR3 protein: CSAFRQPNSPLHF; CDR3 DNA: TGCAGTGCTTTCAGACAGCCTAATTCACCCCTCCACTTT
J gene: TRBJ1-5; clone size: few; D gene: .; V gene: TRBV11-1; CDR3 protein: CASSLSPTNQPQHF; CDR3 DNA: TGTGCCAGCAGCCTGTCGCCCACTAATCAGCCCCAGCATTTT
J gene: TRBJ2-3; clone size: few; D gene: TRBD1; V gene: TRBV4-1; CDR3 protein: CASSQTGVITDTQYF; CDR3 DNA: TGCGCCAGCAGCCAGACAGGGGTTATAACAGATACGCAGTATTTT
J gene: TRBJ2-3; clone size: few; D gene: .; V gene: TRBV7-2; CDR3 protein: CASSLGLVPPDTQYF; CDR3 DNA: TGTGCCAGCAGCTTAGGTCTGGTCCCTCCAGATACGCAGTATTTT
J gene: TRBJ1-2; clone size: few; D gene: TRBD1; V gene: TRBV2; CDR3 protein: CASSDNRGRRRGYTF; CDR3 DNA: TGTGCCAGCAGTGACAACAGGGGGCGCCGACGTGGCTACACCTTC
J gene: TRBJ2-5; clone size: few; D gene: .; V gene: TRBV7-8; CDR3 protein: CASSSPGTAWEAQYF; CDR3 DNA: TGTGCCAGCAGCTCCCCCGGGACGGCCTGGGAGGCCCAGTACTTC
J gene: TRBJ2-6; clone size: .; D gene: TRBD1; V gene: TRBV4-2; CDR3 protein: CASSPDRGPAGANVLTF; CDR3 DNA: TGTGCCAGCAGCCCTGACAGGGGGCCGGCCGGGGCCAACGTCCTGACTTTC
J gene: TRBJ1-2; clone size: few; D gene: .; V gene: TRBV6-6; CDR3 protein: CASSYGRGLDGYTF; CDR3 DNA: TGTGCCAGCAGTTACGGTCGGGGACTCGATGGCTACACCTTC
J gene: TRBJ1-5; clone size: few; D gene: .; V gene: TRBV7-2; CDR3 protein: CASSSGQGGTQPQHF; CDR3 DNA: TGTGCCAGCAGCTCGGGGCAGGGAGGAACTCAGCCCCAGCATTTT
J gene: TRBJ2-6; clone size: .; D gene: .; V gene: TRBV9; CDR3 protein: CASSPASGANVLTF; CDR3 DNA: TGTGCCAGCAGCCCAGCCTCTGGGGCCAACGTCCTGACTTTC
J gene: TRBJ2-4; clone size: many; D gene: .; V gene: TRBV5-1; CDR3 protein: CASSPGGHSKNIQYF; CDR3 DNA: TGCGCCAGCTCCCCTGGAGGACATTCCAAAAACATTCAGTACTTC
J gene: TRBJ2-3; clone size: few; D gene: .; V gene: TRBV4-3; CDR3 protein: CASSQDSSTDTQYF; CDR3 DNA: TGCGCCAGCAGCCAAGATTCTAGCACAGATACGCAGTATTTT
J gene: TRBJ1-6; clone size: .; D gene: TRBD1; V gene: TRBV7-9; CDR3 protein: CASSETPGQGAYNSPLHF; CDR3 DNA: TGTGCCAGCAGCGAAACTCCGGGACAGGGGGCTTATAATTCACCCCTCCACTTT
J gene: TRBJ2-3; clone size: .; D gene: .; V gene: TRBV6-2/TRBV6-3; CDR3 protein: CASSFGQPDTQYF; CDR3 DNA: TGTGCCAGCAGTTTCGGACAGCCAGATACGCAGTATTTT
J gene: TRBJ2-1; clone size: few; D gene: .; V gene: TRBV5-1; CDR3 protein: CASSLEMSSYNEQFF; CDR3 DNA: TGCGCCAGCAGCTTGGAGATGAGTTCCTACAATGAGCAGTTCTTC
J gene: TRBJ2-5; clone size: .; D gene: TRBD2; V gene: TRBV9; CDR3 protein: CASSVGAGGPETQYF; CDR3 DNA: TGTGCCAGCAGCGTAGGAGCGGGGGGCCCGGAGACCCAGTACTTC
J gene: TRBJ2-1; clone size: .; D gene: TRBD2; V gene: TRBV12-3/TRBV12-4; CDR3 protein: CASSLGGGYNEQFF; CDR3 DNA: TGTGCCAGCAGTTTGGGCGGGGGGTACAATGAGCAGTTCTTC
J gene: TRBJ2-3; clone size: few; D gene: TRBD2; V gene: TRBV20-1; CDR3 protein: CSAIAGGLSDTQYF; CDR3 DNA: TGCAGTGCTATAGCGGGGGGGCTTTCAGATACGCAGTATTTT
J gene: TRBJ2-1; clone size: .; D gene: .; V gene: TRBV12-3/TRBV12-4; CDR3 protein: CASSLRIEQFF; CDR3 DNA: TGTGCCAGCAGTTTGAGAATTGAGCAGTTCTTC
J gene: TRBJ2-1; clone size: few; D gene: .; V gene: TRBV9; CDR3 protein: CASSVAGTPGNEQFF; CDR3 DNA: TGTGCCAGCAGCGTAGCCGGGACTCCCGGGAATGAGCAGTTCTTC
J gene: TRBJ1-6; clone size: many; D gene: .; V gene: TRBV7-2; CDR3 protein: CASSVGGGIPPLHF; CDR3 DNA: TGTGCCAGCAGCGTAGGAGGGGGAATCCCCCCCCTCCACTTT
J gene: TRBJ1-5; clone size: few; D gene: .; V gene: TRBV12-3/TRBV12-4; CDR3 protein: CASSPSFGSGNQPQHF; CDR3 DNA: TGTGCCAGCAGTCCGTCCTTCGGTTCCGGCAATCAGCCCCAGCATTTT
J gene: TRBJ2-5; clone size: .; D gene: .; V gene: TRBV7-9; CDR3 protein: CASSWDVGAQYF; CDR3 DNA: TGTGCCAGCAGCTGGGACGTCGGTGCCCAGTACTTC
J gene: TRBJ2-1; clone size: .; D gene: .; V gene: TRBV5-1; CDR3 protein: CASSDGQLYNEQFF; CDR3 DNA: TGCGCCAGCAGCGATGGACAGCTGTACAATGAGCAGTTCTTC
J gene: TRBJ1-2; clone size: .; D gene: .; V gene: TRBV18; CDR3 protein: CASSPGPGDNYGYTF; CDR3 DNA: TGTGCCAGCTCACCAGGGCCAGGGGATAACTATGGCTACACCTTC
J gene: TRBJ1-6; clone size: few; D gene: TRBD1; V gene: TRBV4-2; CDR3 protein: CASSTRDRGRDGPLHF; CDR3 DNA: TGTGCCAGCAGCACTAGGGACAGGGGGCGCGACGGACCCCTCCACTTT
J gene: TRBJ2-3; clone size: .; D gene: TRBD1; V gene: TRBV5-8; CDR3 protein: CASSLTGGPTDTQYF; CDR3 DNA: TGTGCCAGCAGCTTAACAGGGGGTCCCACAGATACGCAGTATTTT
J gene: TRBJ1-5; clone size: .; D gene: .; V gene: TRBV7-2; CDR3 protein: CASSLALGGAQPQHF; CDR3 DNA: TGTGCCAGCAGCTTAGCGCTCGGGGGTGCTCAGCCCCAGCATTTT
J gene: TRBJ1-1; clone size: .; D gene: .; V gene: TRBV3-1; CDR3 protein: CASSQEGSNTEAFF; CDR3 DNA: TGTGCCAGCAGCCAAGAGGGTTCGAACACTGAAGCTTTCTTT
J gene: TRBJ1-1; clone size: many; D gene: .; V gene: TRBV7-9; CDR3 protein: CASSLRGVSVGEAFF; CDR3 DNA: TGTGCCAGCAGCTTAAGGGGGGTATCGGTTGGCGAAGCTTTCTTT
J gene: TRBJ2-4; clone size: .; D gene: TRBD1; V gene: TRBV20-1; CDR3 protein: CSGAGTGGNIQYF; CDR3 DNA: TGCAGTGGAGCCGGGACAGGGGGAAACATTCAGTACTTC
J gene: TRBJ1-5; clone size: few; D gene: .; V gene: TRBV4-1; CDR3 protein: CASSRAVAGNQPQHF; CDR3 DNA: TGCGCCAGCAGCCGCGCGGTCGCGGGCAATCAGCCCCAGCATTTT
J gene: TRBJ1-4; clone size: .; D gene: TRBD1; V gene: TRBV4-1; CDR3 protein: CASSQEAGGSQKLFF; CDR3 DNA: TGCGCCAGCAGCCAAGAAGCAGGGGGTTCGCAAAAACTGTTTTTT
J gene: TRBJ1-1; clone size: .; D gene: TRBD1; V gene: TRBV6-6; CDR3 protein: CASSLTPGTGNTEAFF; CDR3 DNA: TGTGCCAGCAGTCTCACTCCCGGGACAGGGAATACTGAAGCTTTCTTT
J gene: TRBJ1-2; clone size: .; D gene: TRBD1; V gene: TRBV5-1; CDR3 protein: CASRKTGGDGYTF; CDR3 DNA: TGCGCCAGCAGGAAGACAGGGGGCGATGGCTACACCTTC
J gene: TRBJ1-2; clone size: .; D gene: TRBD1; V gene: TRBV6-2/TRBV6-3; CDR3 protein: CASSRTGGSYGYTF; CDR3 DNA: TGTGCCAGCAGTAGGACAGGGGGATCCTATGGCTACACCTTC
J gene: TRBJ2-1; clone size: many; D gene: .; V gene: TRBV7-2; CDR3 protein: CASTAYNEQFF; CDR3 DNA: TGTGCCAGCACCGCCTACAATGAGCAGTTCTTC
J gene: TRBJ2-7; clone size: .; D gene: TRBD2; V gene: TRBV6-5; CDR3 protein: CASRHGLAGGLEQYF; CDR3 DNA: TGTGCCAGCAGACACGGGCTAGCGGGGGGACTCGAGCAGTACTTC
J gene: TRBJ2-3; clone size: .; D gene: TRBD1; V gene: TRBV7-9; CDR3 protein: CASSSPPLDRAGNTQYF; CDR3 DNA: TGTGCCAGCAGCTCACCCCCTCTAGACAGGGCCGGAAATACGCAGTATTTT
J gene: TRBJ1-6; clone size: few; D gene: .; V gene: TRBV27; CDR3 protein: CASRASGVGNSPLHF; CDR3 DNA: TGTGCCAGCAGGGCGAGCGGGGTGGGTAATTCACCCCTCCACTTT